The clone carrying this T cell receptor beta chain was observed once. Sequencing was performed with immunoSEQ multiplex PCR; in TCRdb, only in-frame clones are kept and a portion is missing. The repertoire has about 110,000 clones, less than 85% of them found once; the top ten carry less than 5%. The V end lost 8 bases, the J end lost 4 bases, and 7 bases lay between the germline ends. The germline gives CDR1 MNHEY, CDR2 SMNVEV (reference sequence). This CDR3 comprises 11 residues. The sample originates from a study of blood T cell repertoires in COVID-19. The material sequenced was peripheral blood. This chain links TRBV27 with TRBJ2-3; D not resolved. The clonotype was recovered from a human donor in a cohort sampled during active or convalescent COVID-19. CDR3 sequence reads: CASLVADTQYF. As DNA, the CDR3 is TGTGCCAGCCTTGTAGCAGATACGCAGTATTTT.